This passage covers 9 T cell receptor beta chains from one sample sequenced in a study of blood T cell repertoires in COVID-19 (dated by TCRdb to 2018 to 2021). Library preparation employed the immunoSEQ multiplex PCR assay. Here the immuneACCESS table is served through TCRdb, limited to in-frame sequences with V and J called. Missing clones are a known gap in these copies; in checked studies unresolved V genes cover under half, and the rest lacks a known reason. The sample records about 60,000 clones, 55% to 80% of which are singletons. Around 5.1% of the sample is held by the ten biggest clonotypes. Source material: peripheral blood. The receptors here all came from a woman in her 70s with COVID-19, enrolled during active disease.

The chain has TRBV6-2 or TRBV6-3 and TRBJ2-1; TRBD2 matches 8 bases. Losses at the gene ends were 5 bases for V and 3 bases for J; bases not matched to a gene: 9. Germline CDR1 MNHEY, CDR2 SVGEGT. This CDR3 comprises 16 residues. The CDR3 loop reads CASSRRGGVVYNEQFF. CDR3 bases: TGTGCCAGCAGTCGCCGGGGGGGAGTTGTCTACAATGAGCAGTTCTTC.

This chain joins TRBV15 and TRBJ1-3; D is unresolved. Trimming pared 0 bases from V and 0 bases from J, leaving 3 bases between. The length of the CDR3 is 14 residues. Looked up from germline, CDR1 is LNHNV and CDR2 is YYDKDF (reference sequence). CDR3 in amino acids: CATSRDISGNTIYF. In DNA, the CDR3 is TGTGCCACCAGCAGAGACATCTCTGGAAACACCATATATTTT.

CDR3 nucleotides: TGTGCCAGCAGCTTAACCCCGCAGGGTTGGACTGAAGCTTTCTTT. Protein sequence: CASSLTPQGWTEAFF. This rearrangement joins TRBV11-2 to TRBJ1-1; D perhaps matches TRBD1 (5 bases). CDR1 and CDR2 from the germline V gene are SGHAT and FQNNGV. The ends were cut back, 2 bases at V and 5 bases at J, with 15 bases in the middle. CDR3 length: 15 amino acids.

The rearrangement links TRBV7-2 to TRBJ1-1; D unresolved. The CDR3 spans 13 residues. V lost 6 bases to trimming and J lost 0 bases, with 8 bases between them. In germline, CDR1 is SGHTA, CDR2 FQGNSA. The CDR3 here is CASSRLMNTEAFF. DNA of the CDR3: TGTGCCAGCAGTCGACTGATGAACACTGAAGCTTTCTTT.

The genes are TRBV2 and TRBJ2-2; D is perhaps TRBD2 (6 bases). The germline V gene has CDR1 SNHLY and CDR2 FYNNEI. The CDR3 length is 14 residues. Trimming left V 3 bases short and J 3 bases short, with 8 bases between. This CDR3 reads CASSEGLYTGELFF. CDR3 nucleotide sequence: TGTGCCAGCAGTGAGGGACTGTACACCGGGGAGCTGTTTTTT.

Notes on this clone: One end of the junction varies from germline; a read error may be responsible. V gene TRBV5-1 combines with J gene TRBJ2-5, with D maybe TRBD2 (6 bases). The CDR3 sequence is 13 residues long. Germline V lookup: CDR1 SGHRS, CDR2 YFSETQ. The CDR3 sequence: CASSLGTEETQYF. The CDR3 DNA sequence: TGCGCCAGCAGTTTGGGGACTGAAGAGACCCAGTACTTC. Combining the CDR3 with reference TRBV5-1 and TRBJ2-5 gives the whole variable domain KAGVTQTPRYLIKTRGQQVTLSCSPISGHRSVSWYQQTPGQGLQFLFEYFSETQRNKGNFPGRFSGRQFSNSRSEMNVSTLELGDSALYLCASSLGTEETQYFGPGTRLLVL.

The chain links TRBV4-2 to TRBJ1-1, with unresolved D. CDR3 size: 16 residues. Germline CDR1 reads LGHNA; CDR2 reads YNFKEQ. Between the trimmed V and J ends, which lost 0 bases and 5 bases, there was a span of 16 bases. CDR3 in amino acids: CASSQEWRQRGTEAFF. The CDR3 region has the DNA TGTGCCAGCAGCCAAGAATGGCGCCAGAGAGGGACTGAAGCTTTCTTT.

This clone has a handful of counts. Here the CDR3 DNA reads TGCGCCAGCAGCCAAGAGCCGGGAGGGCCGCAGGAGACCCAGTACTTC. Protein sequence: CASSQEPGGPQETQYF. The genes are TRBV4-1 and TRBJ2-5; TRBD2 aligns across 8 bases. The CDR3 loop spans 16 amino acids. CDR1 is MGHRA, CDR2 YSYEKL, per germline. Germline trimming cut 0 bases from V and 5 bases from J; bases unmatched to any gene: 8.

This clone appeared once. V is TRBV4-3 and J is TRBJ1-2; perhaps TRBD1 as D (5 bases). V was trimmed by 4 bases and J by 6 bases, leaving 18 bases between them. Germline CDR1 LGHNA, CDR2 YSLEER. The CDR3 sequence is 15 residues long. CDR3: CASSRMWAGTDGYTF. In nucleotides, the CDR3 is TGCGCCAGCAGCCGAATGTGGGCGGGGACCGATGGCTACACCTTC.